The rows below give T cell receptor beta chains drawn from one sample of a study of T cell changes during pregnancy in multiple sclerosis. Assay: immunoSEQ multiplex PCR; the TCRdb copy retains only in-frame clones and omits some. The sample carries about 81,000 clones, around 95% recorded once. This material consisted of peripheral blood, taken in the third trimester of pregnancy. These receptors were taken from a female donor in good health, enrolled as a control in a pregnancy study. Each CDR3 is given with its conserved first and last residue. A D gene is named only where the DNA matches it firmly. A row's size may be missing; if present it is once, few, many or a size class.

.	TRBV29-1	TRBJ2-7	.	CSTMEGGGYEQYF	TGCAGCACTATGGAGGGAGGAGGCTACGAGCAGTACTTC
.	TRBV27	TRBJ1-2	.	CASSIRLPGYGYTF	TGTGCCAGCAGTATACGACTCCCCGGCTATGGCTACACCTTC
.	TRBV27	TRBJ1-5	.	CASSFGANQPQHF	TGTGCCAGCTCCTTTGGTGCGAATCAGCCCCAGCATTTT
.	TRBV28	TRBJ2-5	TRBD2	CASRLGGTSQETQYF	TGTGCCAGCAGGTTAGGGGGGACTAGCCAAGAGACCCAGTACTTC
.	TRBV27	TRBJ1-5	TRBD1	CASSPGQGTNQPQHF	TGTGCCAGCAGCCCGGGACAGGGGACAAATCAGCCCCAGCATTTT
.	TRBV7-2	TRBJ2-2	TRBD2	CASSLDGNSGRNTGELFF	TGTGCCAGCAGCTTAGATGGTAATAGCGGGAGGAACACCGGGGAGCTGTTTTTT
.	TRBV28	TRBJ2-6	.	CASGFRAGASGGANVLTF	TGTGCCAGCGGGTTCCGGGCAGGGGCGTCGGGCGGGGCCAACGTCCTGACTTTC
.	TRBV28	TRBJ2-5	TRBD2	CASSLRVAGYVTQYF	TGTGCCAGCAGCCTAAGGGTAGCGGGATATGTGACCCAGTACTTC
.	TRBV10-3	TRBJ2-7	.	CAISDPRGEQYF	TGTGCCATCAGTGATCCTAGAGGGGAGCAGTACTTC
.	TRBV7-9	TRBJ2-5	TRBD1	CASSSRDWGQSLETQYF	TGTGCCAGCAGCTCACGAGATTGGGGACAGAGCTTGGAGACCCAGTACTTC
.	TRBV6-5	TRBJ2-7	TRBD2	CASRSSGREYEQYF	TGTGCCAGCAGATCTAGCGGGAGGGAATACGAGCAGTACTTC
.	TRBV5-1	TRBJ2-1	.	CASSLRPGEYNEQFF	TGCGCCAGCAGCTTGAGGCCAGGGGAATACAATGAGCAGTTCTTC
.	TRBV9	TRBJ2-7	TRBD2	CASSVGGTSSYEQYF	TGTGCCAGCAGCGTAGGCGGGACTAGCTCCTACGAGCAGTACTTC
once	TRBV5-1	TRBJ2-5	TRBD1	CASSLGGTGEETQYF	TGCGCCAGCAGCTTGGGCGGGACAGGGGAAGAGACCCAGTACTTC
.	TRBV6-4	TRBJ2-1	TRBD2	CASSDSGTSYNEQFF	TGTGCCAGCAGTGACTCGGGGACTAGCTACAATGAGCAGTTCTTC
.	TRBV4-1	TRBJ1-4	.	CASSQREVEKLFF	TGCGCCAGCAGCCAAAGAGAAGTTGAAAAACTGTTTTTT
.	TRBV28	TRBJ2-3	.	CASSLSTDTQYF	TGTGCCAGCAGCCTCAGCACAGATACGCAGTATTTT
.	TRBV6-6	TRBJ2-1	.	CASSYSRVYNEQFF	TGTGCCAGCAGTTACTCTCGGGTGTACAATGAGCAGTTCTTC
.	TRBV2	TRBJ2-7	.	CASSRQGQPYEQYF	TGTGCCAGCAGCAGGCAAGGACAGCCCTACGAGCAGTACTTC
.	TRBV5-1	TRBJ1-3	.	CASSLAWQGVGNTIYF	TGCGCCAGCAGCTTGGCTTGGCAGGGTGTGGGAAACACCATATATTTT
.	TRBV5-1	TRBJ2-5	TRBD1	CASSLGTGKETQYF	TGCGCCAGCAGCTTGGGGACAGGGAAAGAGACCCAGTACTTC
.	TRBV28	TRBJ1-3	.	CASSSPPGMPGNTIYF	TGTGCCAGCAGTTCCCCTCCCGGGATGCCCGGAAACACCATATATTTT
.	TRBV2	TRBJ1-3	TRBD1	CASRDTGVRSGNTIYF	TGTGCCAGCAGGGATACAGGGGTTCGCTCTGGAAACACCATATATTTT
.	TRBV4-1	TRBJ2-7	TRBD1	CASSQVVWDSYEQYF	TGCGCCAGCAGCCAAGTAGTGTGGGACAGCTACGAGCAGTACTTC
.	TRBV10-3	TRBJ1-5	.	CAISESNAADNQPQHF	TGTGCCATCAGTGAGTCGAATGCGGCAGACAATCAGCCCCAGCATTTT
.	TRBV6-5	TRBJ1-2	TRBD1	CASSYQGGTYYGYTF	TGTGCCAGCAGCTACCAGGGGGGAACTTACTATGGCTACACCTTC
.	TRBV30	TRBJ1-5	.	CAWSVDGGMGQPQHF	TGTGCCTGGAGTGTAGATGGGGGGATGGGACAGCCCCAGCATTTT
.	TRBV5-4	TRBJ2-7	.	CASSLGGRKSSYEQYF	TGTGCCAGCAGCTTGGGGGGCCGTAAGAGCTCCTACGAGCAGTACTTC
.	TRBV27	TRBJ1-5	.	CASSLRDSNQPQHF	TGTGCCAGCAGTTTACGGGATAGCAATCAGCCCCAGCATTTT
.	TRBV28	TRBJ2-1	TRBD1	CASSPRTGVDSRELFTYNEQFF	TGTGCCAGCAGTCCCAGGACAGGGGTTGACAGCCGAGAACTGTTCACCTACAATGAGCAGTTCTTC
once	TRBV5-1	TRBJ2-5	.	CASSLSDAYQETQYF	TGCGCCAGCAGCTTGTCTGATGCGTACCAAGAGACCCAGTACTTC
.	TRBV5-1	TRBJ2-6	.	CASSLGVGRRTGANVLTF	TGCGCCAGCAGCTTGGGAGTGGGGCGTCGAACTGGGGCCAACGTCCTGACTTTC
.	TRBV4-2	TRBJ1-5	TRBD1	CASSPRDRVNQPQHF	TGTGCCAGCAGCCCAAGGGACAGGGTCAATCAGCCCCAGCATTTT
.	TRBV6-1	TRBJ2-1	.	CASTMTRYNEQFF	TGTGCCAGCACCATGACACGTTACAATGAGCAGTTCTTC
.	TRBV28	TRBJ2-7	TRBD1	CASRDPGQNSYEQYF	TGTGCCAGCAGAGACCCGGGACAGAACTCCTACGAGCAGTACTTC
once	TRBV7-2	TRBJ2-3	.	CASSLGGRLGNTDTQYF	TGTGCCAGCAGCTTAGGGGGTCGACTAGGGAACACAGATACGCAGTATTTT
.	TRBV6-4	TRBJ2-7	TRBD2	CASSDSLGTSGRNEQYF	TGTGCCAGCAGTGACTCGTTAGGGACTAGCGGGAGAAACGAGCAGTACTTC
.	TRBV2	TRBJ2-3	TRBD2	CASRSGLADTDTQYF	TGTGCCAGCAGGTCGGGACTAGCGGACACAGATACGCAGTATTTT
.	TRBV28	TRBJ2-2	.	CATEQYDTGELFF	TGTGCCACGGAGCAGTACGACACCGGGGAGCTGTTTTTT
once	TRBV21-1	TRBJ1-5	.	CASSTRGGNQPQHF	TGTGCCAGCAGCACCAGGGGAGGCAATCAGCCCCAGCATTTT
.	TRBV5-8	TRBJ2-7	.	CASSAGGYEQYF	TGTGCCAGCAGCGCAGGAGGTTACGAGCAGTACTTC
.	TRBV5-4	TRBJ1-3	.	CASSFSSSGNTIYF	TGTGCCAGCAGCTTTTCATCCTCTGGAAACACCATATATTTT
.	TRBV5-6	TRBJ2-7	TRBD1	CASSLGQGPEQYF	TGTGCCAGCAGCTTGGGACAGGGCCCCGAGCAGTACTTC
.	TRBV5-6	TRBJ2-7	TRBD1	CASRPGTDYSYEQYF	TGTGCCAGCAGACCCGGGACAGATTATTCCTACGAGCAGTACTTC
.	TRBV7-2	TRBJ2-5	TRBD2	CASSLVVMGSGLQETQYF	TGTGCCAGCAGCTTAGTGGTCATGGGTAGCGGGCTCCAAGAGACCCAGTACTTC
.	TRBV7-2	TRBJ1-1	.	CASSLPQATEAFF	TGTGCCAGCAGCTTACCACAAGCGACTGAAGCTTTCTTT
.	TRBV2	TRBJ2-5	TRBD2	CASSDPGTSETQYF	TGTGCCAGCAGTGACCCCGGGACTAGCGAGACCCAGTACTTC
.	TRBV6-5	TRBJ1-3	.	CASTRKVSGNTIYF	TGTGCCAGTACCAGGAAGGTTTCTGGAAACACCATATATTTT
.	TRBV19	TRBJ2-5	TRBD2	CASSIIGGSVQETQYF	TGTGCCAGTAGTATTATAGGCGGGAGTGTCCAAGAGACCCAGTACTTC
.	TRBV11-2	TRBJ1-1	.	CASSLLGNDRSEAFF	TGTGCCAGCAGCTTACTGGGGAACGACAGATCTGAAGCTTTCTTT